These 11 T cell receptor beta chains were sequenced from one sample in a study of beta chain features in type 1 diabetes. The study reverse transcribed the entire isolated RNA, so it sequenced expressed TCRB transcripts. Produced via immunoSEQ multiplex PCR; TCRdb's table is partial and in-frame only. This sample has 860,000 or so clones; 15% to 20% occur once, and the top ten carry around 0.02%. The sequencing sample was made of naive CD4+ T cells from blood. These receptors all come from a woman aged 18-29 years in good health.

The chain carries TRBV28 and TRBJ2-3, with D perhaps matching TRBD1 (6 bases). The CDR3 spans 11 residues. Between the trimmed V and J ends, which lost 10 bases and 11 bases, there was a span of 16 bases. Per germline, CDR1 MDHEN and CDR2 SYDVKM. The CDR3 region has the DNA TGTGCCACCGACCGGGACACTAGGCAGTATTTT. Protein product: CATDRDTRQYF.

Worth noting for this clone: Additional DNA sequences in this sample encode the identical CDR3. The gene calls are TRBV29-1 and TRBJ2-1; D is undetermined. Deletions cut 4 bases from V and 2 bases from J, with 3 bases between. Germline lookup yields CDR1 SQVTM and CDR2 ANQGSEA. This CDR3 comprises 11 residues. CDR3 in amino acids: CSVGTYNEQFF. The CDR3 region has the DNA TGCAGCGTTGGAACCTACAATGAGCAGTTCTTC.

This clone was seen only a few times. The gene calls are TRBV11-1 and TRBJ2-1, with TRBD1 matching 7 bases. Trimming took 7 bases from V and 2 from J; bases not matched to a gene: 11. Germline CDR1 is SGHAT and CDR2 is FQDESV (reference sequence). The CDR3 is made up of 16 amino acids. For the CDR3, the DNA is TGTGCCAGCACCCTTAGGCGAGACAGGGCCTACAATGAGCAGTTCTTC. Protein product: CASTLRRDRAYNEQFF.

Only a few counts were recorded for this clone. This chain links TRBV19 with TRBJ1-5; D perhaps matches TRBD1 (6 bases). The CDR3 is 15 residues long. Germline CDR1 and CDR2: LNHDA and SQIVND (reference sequence). Between the trimmed V and J ends, which lost 5 bases and 1 base, there was a span of 12 bases. The DNA for the CDR3 is TGTGCCAGTAGTGTGGGGGCGTTAAGCAATCAGCCCCAGCATTTT. The encoded protein is CASSVGALSNQPQHF.

This clone has a handful of counts. The V and J genes are TRBV9 and TRBJ2-5; TRBD2 matches at 7 bases. This CDR3 has 15 residues. Germline trimming cut 0 bases from V and 2 bases from J; bases unmatched to any gene: 4. The germline CDR1 and CDR2 sequences are SGDLS and YYNGEE. For the CDR3, the DNA is TGTGCCAGCAGCGTAGCGGCGGGAGCTCAAGAGACCCAGTACTTC. Amino acids: CASSVAAGAQETQYF.

The genes are TRBV7-3 and TRBJ2-1; no clear D gene. This CDR3 comprises 14 residues. Germline V gives CDR1 SGHTA, CDR2 FQGTGA. Trimming stripped 5 bases from V and 4 bases from J, with 12 bases between. The CDR3 bases are TGTGCCAGCAGCCCAACAGCCTCTTACAATGAGCAGTTCTTC. The encoded protein is CASSPTASYNEQFF.

The table lists this clone with a few counts. This rearrangement joins TRBV27 to TRBJ2-1; a weak D match, TRBD2 (6 bases). This CDR3 region has 16 residues. V was cut by 4 bases and J by 4 bases, with 17 bases left in between. Germline CDR1 and CDR2: MNHEY and SMNVEV (reference sequence). This CDR3 reads CASSSATRLGYNEQFF. The CDR3 DNA is TGTGCCAGCAGTTCTGCGACTAGACTGGGATACAATGAGCAGTTCTTC.

This chain links TRBV9 with TRBJ2-3, with a tentative D call TRBD2 (6 bases). This CDR3 spans 15 amino acids. The germline gives CDR1 SGDLS, CDR2 YYNGEE. Trimming took 0 bases from V and 0 from J, leaving 8 bases between them. In DNA form, the CDR3 reads TGTGCCAGCAGCGTAGTCGGGACTAGCACAGATACGCAGTATTTT. Amino acid sequence: CASSVVGTSTDTQYF.

V gene TRBV2 combines with J gene TRBJ2-1, with a tentative D call TRBD2 (5 bases). V dropped 3 bases and J dropped 4 bases, with 7 bases sitting between them. Per the germline V gene, CDR1 is SNHLY and CDR2 is FYNNEI. This CDR3 spans 13 amino acids. CDR3 loop: CASSDRTYNEQFF. CDR3 DNA sequence: TGTGCCAGCAGTGATAGGACTTACAATGAGCAGTTCTTC. Filled out from reference TRBV2 and TRBJ2-1, the complete variable domain reads EPEVTQTPSHQVTQMGQEVILRCVPISNHLYFYWYRQILGQKVEFLVSFYNNEISEKSEIFDDQFSVERPDGSNFTLKIRSTKLEDSAMYFCASSDRTYNEQFFGPGTRLTVL.

The chain couples TRBV5-4 to TRBJ2-3; 11 nucleotides match TRBD1. J lost 3 bases, V lost 4 bases, and 7 bases had no gene match. Germline values: CDR1 SGHNT, CDR2 YYREEE (reference sequence). The CDR3 loop spans 16 amino acids. Written as DNA, the CDR3 is TGTGCCAGCAGCATGGGACAGGGGGTCCGTACAGATACGCAGTATTTT. Translating gives CASSMGQGVRTDTQYF.

The chain has TRBV7-3 and TRBJ2-2; tentatively, D is TRBD1 (6 bases). Germline V gene sequence: CDR1 SGHTA, CDR2 FQGTGA. The V end was cut by 5 bases, the J end by 0 bases, with 10 bases between. CDR3 length: 15 residues. In DNA, the CDR3 is TGTGCCAGCAGCGTCGGGACACCGAACACCGGGGAGCTGTTTTTT. Encoded protein: CASSVGTPNTGELFF.